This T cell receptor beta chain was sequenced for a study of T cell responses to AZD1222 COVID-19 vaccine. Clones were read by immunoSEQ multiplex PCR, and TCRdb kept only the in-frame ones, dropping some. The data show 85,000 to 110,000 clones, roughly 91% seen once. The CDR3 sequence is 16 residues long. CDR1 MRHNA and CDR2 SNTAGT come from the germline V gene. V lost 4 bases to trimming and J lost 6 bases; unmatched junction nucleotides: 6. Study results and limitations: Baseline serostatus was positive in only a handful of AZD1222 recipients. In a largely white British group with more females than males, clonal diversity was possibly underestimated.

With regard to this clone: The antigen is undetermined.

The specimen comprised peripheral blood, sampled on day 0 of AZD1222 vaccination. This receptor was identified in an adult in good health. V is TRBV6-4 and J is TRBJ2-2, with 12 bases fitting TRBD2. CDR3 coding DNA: TGTGCCAGCAGTGTTGGATCTAGCGGGAGGGCCGGGGAGCTGTTTTTT. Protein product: CASSVGSSGRAGELFF.